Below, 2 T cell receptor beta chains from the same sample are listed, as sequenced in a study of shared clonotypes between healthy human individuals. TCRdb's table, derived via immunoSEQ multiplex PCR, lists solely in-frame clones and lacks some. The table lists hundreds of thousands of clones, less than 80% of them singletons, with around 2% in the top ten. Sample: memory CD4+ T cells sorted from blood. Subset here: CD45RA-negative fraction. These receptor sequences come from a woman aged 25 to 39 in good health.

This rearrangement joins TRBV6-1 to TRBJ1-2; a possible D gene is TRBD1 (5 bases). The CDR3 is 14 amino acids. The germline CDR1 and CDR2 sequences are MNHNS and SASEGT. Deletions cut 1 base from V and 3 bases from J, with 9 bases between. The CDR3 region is CASSEGGADYGYTF. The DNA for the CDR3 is TGTGCCAGCAGTGAAGGGGGCGCTGACTATGGCTACACCTTC.

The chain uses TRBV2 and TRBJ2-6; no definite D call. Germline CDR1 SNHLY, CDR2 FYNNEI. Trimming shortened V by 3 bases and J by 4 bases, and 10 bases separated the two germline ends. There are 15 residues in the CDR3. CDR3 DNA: TGTGCCAGCAGTGAGGCCAGGTTGGGGGCCAACGTCCTGACTTTC. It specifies CASSEARLGANVLTF.